These T cell receptor beta chains were read from a single sample in a study of identical twins. MiXCR, run by TCRdb on the 5' RACE reads, gives a single entry per CDR3 protein. The sample has some 500,000 distinct CDR3 sequences; about 14% are singletons. This sample was shared with a second study, whose subject was yellow fever vaccine responses in identical twins.

The sample consisted of CD4+ T cells sorted from blood. Receptors were obtained from a woman younger than 30 in good health. Both conserved end residues are part of each CDR3. The D gene is left open where the match is weak. Expanded clones get a size class; other rows say once, few or many, or leave the size out.

d_call: TRBD1
v_call: TRBV7-9
cdr3_length: 16
j_call: TRBJ2-6
clone_size: few
cdr3_aa: CASSPTTGTGANVLTF
cdr3_nt: TGTGCCAGCAGCCCGACGACAGGGACTGGGGCCAACGTCCTGACTTTC

d_call: .
v_call: TRBV15
cdr3_length: 15
j_call: TRBJ2-7
clone_size: .
cdr3_aa: CATSRELGGTYEQYF
cdr3_nt: TGTGCCACCAGCAGGGAACTAGGAGGAACCTACGAGCAGTACTTC

d_call: .
v_call: TRBV4-3
cdr3_length: 17
j_call: TRBJ2-4
clone_size: .
cdr3_aa: CASSQDLGVSAKNIQYF
cdr3_nt: TGCGCCAGCAGCCAAGATCTGGGGGTGTCGGCCAAAAACATTCAGTACTTC

d_call: .
v_call: TRBV25-1
cdr3_length: 14
j_call: TRBJ2-7
clone_size: many
cdr3_aa: CASSEYRGSYEQYF
cdr3_nt: TGTGCCAGCAGTGAATATCGGGGCTCCTACGAGCAGTACTTC

d_call: .
v_call: TRBV12-3/TRBV12-4
cdr3_length: 12
j_call: TRBJ2-1
clone_size: few
cdr3_aa: CASSLASHEQFF
cdr3_nt: TGTGCCAGCAGTTTAGCTAGCCATGAGCAGTTCTTC

d_call: .
v_call: TRBV5-5
cdr3_length: 15
j_call: TRBJ2-4
clone_size: few
cdr3_aa: CASSLVGLAKNIQYF
cdr3_nt: TGTGCCAGCAGCTTGGTGGGACTAGCCAAAAACATTCAGTACTTC

d_call: .
v_call: TRBV14
cdr3_length: 15
j_call: TRBJ2-7
clone_size: .
cdr3_aa: CASSQGGARPYEQYF
cdr3_nt: TGTGCCAGCAGCCAAGGGGGGGCAAGACCCTACGAGCAGTACTTC

d_call: .
v_call: TRBV6-5
cdr3_length: 12
j_call: TRBJ2-2
clone_size: few
cdr3_aa: CASSWTDRELFF
cdr3_nt: TGTGCCAGCAGCTGGACGGACCGGGAGCTGTTTTTT

d_call: TRBD2
v_call: TRBV11-3
cdr3_length: 12
j_call: TRBJ2-1
clone_size: many
cdr3_aa: CASAGDHNEQFF
cdr3_nt: TGTGCCTCCGCGGGAGACCACAATGAGCAGTTCTTC

d_call: TRBD2
v_call: TRBV20-1
cdr3_length: 16
j_call: TRBJ2-3
clone_size: .
cdr3_aa: CSARDWRTSGFPPQYF
cdr3_nt: TGCAGTGCTAGAGATTGGAGGACTAGCGGGTTCCCCCCGCAGTATTTT

d_call: .
v_call: TRBV20-1
cdr3_length: 12
j_call: TRBJ1-6
clone_size: .
cdr3_aa: CSAQRQNSPLHF
cdr3_nt: TGCAGTGCTCAGCGACAGAATTCACCCCTCCACTTT

d_call: .
v_call: TRBV29-1
cdr3_length: 14
j_call: TRBJ2-6
clone_size: few
cdr3_aa: CSVIAPTGANVLTF
cdr3_nt: TGCAGCGTCATTGCCCCGACTGGGGCCAACGTCCTGACTTTC

d_call: TRBD2
v_call: TRBV15
cdr3_length: 17
j_call: TRBJ2-1
clone_size: few
cdr3_aa: CATSRDIREGSYNEQFF
cdr3_nt: TGTGCCACCAGCAGAGATATACGGGAGGGCTCCTACAATGAGCAGTTCTTC

d_call: .
v_call: TRBV4-1
cdr3_length: 15
j_call: TRBJ2-3
clone_size: few
cdr3_aa: CASSQRGTSTDTQYF
cdr3_nt: TGCGCCAGCAGCCAACGCGGAACTAGCACAGATACGCAGTATTTT

d_call: TRBD1
v_call: TRBV9
cdr3_length: 20
j_call: TRBJ1-2
clone_size: few
cdr3_aa: CASSVSGGDRGRYGLYGYTF
cdr3_nt: TGTGCCAGCAGCGTAAGCGGAGGGGACAGGGGGCGATACGGGCTATATGGCTACACCTTC

d_call: .
v_call: TRBV6-1
cdr3_length: 15
j_call: TRBJ2-7
clone_size: .
cdr3_aa: CASSEVLPRGAEQYF
cdr3_nt: TGTGCCAGCAGTGAGGTACTCCCGAGAGGGGCCGAGCAGTACTTC

d_call: TRBD1
v_call: TRBV27
cdr3_length: 17
j_call: TRBJ1-6
clone_size: few
cdr3_aa: CASSLSGQGIYNSPLHF
cdr3_nt: TGTGCCAGCAGTTTATCCGGACAGGGGATATATAATTCACCCCTCCACTTT

d_call: TRBD2
v_call: TRBV3-1
cdr3_length: 17
j_call: TRBJ2-7
clone_size: few
cdr3_aa: CASSPLSGGLISYEQYF
cdr3_nt: TGTGCCAGCAGCCCTCTGAGCGGGGGGCTGATTTCCTACGAGCAGTACTTC

d_call: TRBD2
v_call: TRBV27
cdr3_length: 16
j_call: TRBJ2-3
clone_size: few
cdr3_aa: CASSYVETAGTDTQYF
cdr3_nt: TGTGCCAGCAGTTATGTCGAGACAGCGGGGACAGATACGCAGTATTTT

d_call: .
v_call: TRBV30
cdr3_length: 14
j_call: TRBJ1-2
clone_size: .
cdr3_aa: CAWTIPGLDYGYTF
cdr3_nt: TGTGCCTGGACCATACCAGGGTTGGACTATGGCTACACCTTC

d_call: .
v_call: TRBV10-3
cdr3_length: 11
j_call: TRBJ2-7
clone_size: .
cdr3_aa: CAISELDEQYF
cdr3_nt: TGTGCCATCAGTGAGCTCGACGAGCAGTACTTC

d_call: .
v_call: TRBV4-1
cdr3_length: 15
j_call: TRBJ2-3
clone_size: many
cdr3_aa: CASSQDHASLDTQYF
cdr3_nt: TGCGCCAGCAGCCAAGATCATGCTAGCTTGGATACGCAGTATTTT

d_call: TRBD1
v_call: TRBV6-1
cdr3_length: 13
j_call: TRBJ1-2
clone_size: .
cdr3_aa: CASLDRGVYGYTF
cdr3_nt: TGTGCCAGCTTGGACAGGGGAGTCTATGGCTACACCTTC

d_call: TRBD2
v_call: TRBV15
cdr3_length: 15
j_call: TRBJ2-5
clone_size: few
cdr3_aa: CATSSGTSDQETQYF
cdr3_nt: TGTGCCACCAGCAGCGGGACTAGCGACCAAGAGACCCAGTACTTC

d_call: TRBD1
v_call: TRBV29-1
cdr3_length: 14
j_call: TRBJ2-2
clone_size: many
cdr3_aa: CSVSRGHDTGELFF
cdr3_nt: TGCAGCGTTTCCAGGGGGCACGACACCGGGGAGCTGTTTTTT

d_call: .
v_call: TRBV29-1
cdr3_length: 13
j_call: TRBJ2-1
clone_size: many
cdr3_aa: CSVEVHGPNEQFF
cdr3_nt: TGCAGCGTTGAAGTTCACGGCCCCAATGAGCAGTTCTTC

d_call: .
v_call: TRBV18
cdr3_length: 16
j_call: TRBJ1-5
clone_size: few
cdr3_aa: CASSLQATHSNQPQHF
cdr3_nt: TGTGCCAGCTCACTGCAGGCCACCCATAGCAATCAGCCCCAGCATTTT

d_call: TRBD2
v_call: TRBV10-3
cdr3_length: 19
j_call: TRBJ2-1
clone_size: .
cdr3_aa: CAISGLAGVSSLNFNEQFF
cdr3_nt: TGTGCCATCAGTGGACTAGCGGGAGTCTCGTCCCTAAACTTCAATGAGCAGTTCTTC

d_call: .
v_call: TRBV12-3/TRBV12-4
cdr3_length: 15
j_call: TRBJ1-5
clone_size: few
cdr3_aa: CASSLAQGTNQPQHF
cdr3_nt: TGTGCCAGCAGTTTAGCGCAAGGGACCAATCAGCCCCAGCATTTT

d_call: .
v_call: TRBV28
cdr3_length: 15
j_call: TRBJ2-7
clone_size: .
cdr3_aa: CASSPTGLIFYEQYF
cdr3_nt: TGTGCCAGCAGTCCTACGGGACTGATCTTCTACGAGCAGTACTTC

d_call: TRBD2
v_call: TRBV9
cdr3_length: 15
j_call: TRBJ2-1
clone_size: .
cdr3_aa: CASSPPAGGTNEQFF
cdr3_nt: TGTGCCAGCAGCCCCCCTGCGGGAGGTACCAATGAGCAGTTCTTC

d_call: .
v_call: TRBV5-5
cdr3_length: 13
j_call: TRBJ2-5
clone_size: few
cdr3_aa: CASSLGTEETQYF
cdr3_nt: TGTGCCAGCAGCTTAGGAACTGAAGAGACCCAGTACTTC

d_call: .
v_call: TRBV5-1
cdr3_length: 16
j_call: TRBJ2-1
clone_size: few
cdr3_aa: CASSLAGPPGYNEQFF
cdr3_nt: TGCGCCAGCAGCTTGGCCGGGCCCCCTGGGTACAATGAGCAGTTCTTC

d_call: .
v_call: TRBV7-2
cdr3_length: 15
j_call: TRBJ2-1
clone_size: many
cdr3_aa: CASSLAQGAYNEQFF
cdr3_nt: TGTGCCAGCAGCTTAGCCCAGGGCGCGTACAATGAGCAGTTCTTC

d_call: .
v_call: TRBV28
cdr3_length: 17
j_call: TRBJ2-4
clone_size: .
cdr3_aa: CASSPPPGRGKFNIQYF
cdr3_nt: TGTGCCAGCAGTCCTCCCCCCGGAAGGGGAAAGTTTAACATTCAGTACTTC

d_call: .
v_call: TRBV7-2
cdr3_length: 13
j_call: TRBJ2-3
clone_size: .
cdr3_aa: CASSFKGGDTQYF
cdr3_nt: TGTGCCAGCAGCTTCAAGGGCGGAGATACGCAGTATTTT

d_call: TRBD1
v_call: TRBV3-1
cdr3_length: 15
j_call: TRBJ1-5
clone_size: few
cdr3_aa: CASSQDHRGSQPQHF
cdr3_nt: TGTGCCAGCAGCCAGGACCACAGGGGGAGTCAGCCCCAGCATTTT